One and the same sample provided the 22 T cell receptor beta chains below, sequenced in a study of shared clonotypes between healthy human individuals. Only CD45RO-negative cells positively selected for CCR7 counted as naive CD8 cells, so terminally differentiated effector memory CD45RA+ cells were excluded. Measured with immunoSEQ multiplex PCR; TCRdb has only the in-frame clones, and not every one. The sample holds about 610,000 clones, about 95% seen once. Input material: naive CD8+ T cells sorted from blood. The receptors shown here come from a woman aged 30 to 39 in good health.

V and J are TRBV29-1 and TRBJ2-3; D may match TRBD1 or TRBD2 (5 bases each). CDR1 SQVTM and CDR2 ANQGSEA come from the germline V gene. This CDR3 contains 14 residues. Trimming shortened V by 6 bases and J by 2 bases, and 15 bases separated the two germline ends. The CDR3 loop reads CSVAVGGPTDTQYF. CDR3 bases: TGCAGCGTAGCGGTTGGGGGACCCACAGATACGCAGTATTTT.

The CDR3 protein is CATARDQSSGNTIYF. The CDR3 DNA follows: TGTGCCACCGCGAGGGACCAGTCATCTGGAAACACCATATATTTT. The chain combines TRBV28 with TRBJ1-3; D is perhaps TRBD1 (5 bases). V was trimmed by 10 bases and J by 1 base, leaving 17 bases between them. This CDR3 spans 15 amino acids. Per the germline V gene, CDR1 is MDHEN and CDR2 is SYDVKM.

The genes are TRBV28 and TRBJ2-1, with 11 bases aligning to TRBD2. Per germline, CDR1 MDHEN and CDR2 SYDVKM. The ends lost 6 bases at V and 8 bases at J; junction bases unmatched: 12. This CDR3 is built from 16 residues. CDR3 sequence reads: CASSRRLAGISDEQFF. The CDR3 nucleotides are TGTGCCAGCAGCCGCAGACTAGCGGGAATCAGCGATGAGCAGTTCTTC.

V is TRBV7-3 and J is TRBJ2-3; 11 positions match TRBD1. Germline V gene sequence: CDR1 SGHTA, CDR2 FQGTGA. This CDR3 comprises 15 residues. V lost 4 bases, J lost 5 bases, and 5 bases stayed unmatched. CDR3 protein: CASSSGTGGLDTQYF. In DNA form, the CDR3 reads TGTGCCAGCAGCTCCGGGACAGGGGGTCTAGATACGCAGTATTTT.

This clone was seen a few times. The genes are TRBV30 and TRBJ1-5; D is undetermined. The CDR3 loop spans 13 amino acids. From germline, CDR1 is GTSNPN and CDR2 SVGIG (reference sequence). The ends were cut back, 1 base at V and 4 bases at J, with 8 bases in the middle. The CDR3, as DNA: TGTGCCTGGAGTGATTTTTGGAATCAGCCCCAGCATTTT. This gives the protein CAWSDFWNQPQHF.

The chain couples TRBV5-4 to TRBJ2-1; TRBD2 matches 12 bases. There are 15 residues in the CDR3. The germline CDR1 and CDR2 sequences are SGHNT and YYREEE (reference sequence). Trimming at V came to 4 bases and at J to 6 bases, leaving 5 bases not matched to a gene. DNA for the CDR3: TGTGCCAGCAGCGGAGGACTAGCGGGGACCAATGAGCAGTTCTTC. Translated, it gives CASSGGLAGTNEQFF.

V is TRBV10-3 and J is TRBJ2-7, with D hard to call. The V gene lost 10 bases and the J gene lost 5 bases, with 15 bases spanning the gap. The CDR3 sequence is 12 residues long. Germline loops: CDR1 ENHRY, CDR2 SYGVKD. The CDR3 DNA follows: TGTGCCACCTCGGCCGCCGGGCACGAGCAGTACTTC. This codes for CATSAAGHEQYF.

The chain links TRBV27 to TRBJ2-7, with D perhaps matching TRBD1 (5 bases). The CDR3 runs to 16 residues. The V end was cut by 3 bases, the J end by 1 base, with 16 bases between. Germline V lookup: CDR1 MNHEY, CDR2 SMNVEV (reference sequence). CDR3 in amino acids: CASSFSQGARSYEQYF. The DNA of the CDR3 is TGTGCCAGCAGTTTTTCTCAGGGCGCGCGTTCCTACGAGCAGTACTTC.

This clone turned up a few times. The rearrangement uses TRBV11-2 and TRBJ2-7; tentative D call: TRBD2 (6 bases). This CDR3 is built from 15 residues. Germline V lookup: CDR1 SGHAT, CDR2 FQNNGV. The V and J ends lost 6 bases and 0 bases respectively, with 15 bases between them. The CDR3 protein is CASSGTGTASYEQYF. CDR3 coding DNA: TGTGCCAGCAGTGGTACCGGGACTGCCTCCTACGAGCAGTACTTC.

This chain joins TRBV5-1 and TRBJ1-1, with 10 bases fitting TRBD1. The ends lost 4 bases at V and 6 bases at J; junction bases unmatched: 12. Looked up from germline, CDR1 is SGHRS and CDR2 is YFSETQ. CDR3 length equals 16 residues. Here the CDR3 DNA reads TGCGCCAGCAGCGTCGCCACCGGGACAGGGGCCTCTGAAGCTTTCTTT. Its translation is CASSVATGTGASEAFF.

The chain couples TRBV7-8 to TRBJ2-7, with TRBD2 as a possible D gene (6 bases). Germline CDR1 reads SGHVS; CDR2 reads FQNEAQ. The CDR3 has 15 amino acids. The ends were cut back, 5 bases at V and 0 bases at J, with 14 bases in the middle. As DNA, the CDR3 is TGTGCCAGCAGCGCGCTAGCGATGAGCTCCTACGAGCAGTACTTC. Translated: CASSALAMSSYEQYF. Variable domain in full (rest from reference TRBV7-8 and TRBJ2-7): GAGVSQSPRYKVAKRGQDVALRCDPISGHVSLFWYQQALGQGPEFLTYFQNEAQLDKSGLPSDRFFAERPEGSVSTLKIQRTQQEDSAVYLCASSALAMSSYEQYFGPGTRLTVT.

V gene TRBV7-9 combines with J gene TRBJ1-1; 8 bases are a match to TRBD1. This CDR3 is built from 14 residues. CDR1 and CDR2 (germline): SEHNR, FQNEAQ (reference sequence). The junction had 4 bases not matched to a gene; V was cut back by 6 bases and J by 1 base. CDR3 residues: CASRPGGANTEAFF. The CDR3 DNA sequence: TGTGCCAGCAGACCAGGGGGCGCGAACACTGAAGCTTTCTTT.

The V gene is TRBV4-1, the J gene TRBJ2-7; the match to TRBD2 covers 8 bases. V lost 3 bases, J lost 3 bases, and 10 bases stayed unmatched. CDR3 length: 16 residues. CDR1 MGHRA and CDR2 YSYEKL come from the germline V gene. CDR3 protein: CASSQATSDRFYEQYF. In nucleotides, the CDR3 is TGCGCCAGCAGCCAGGCGACTAGCGACCGATTCTACGAGCAGTACTTC.

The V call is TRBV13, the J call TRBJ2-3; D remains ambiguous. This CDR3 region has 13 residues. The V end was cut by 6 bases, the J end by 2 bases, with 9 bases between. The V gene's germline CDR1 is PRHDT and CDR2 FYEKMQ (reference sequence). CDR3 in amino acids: CASRAGTTDTQYF. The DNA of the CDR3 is TGTGCCAGCAGAGCCGGCACCACAGATACGCAGTATTTT.

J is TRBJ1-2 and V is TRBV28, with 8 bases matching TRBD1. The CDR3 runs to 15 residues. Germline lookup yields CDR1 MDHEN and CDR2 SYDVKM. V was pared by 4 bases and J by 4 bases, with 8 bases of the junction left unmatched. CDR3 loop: CASSSPGQGAYGYTF. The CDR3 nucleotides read TGTGCCAGCAGTTCCCCCGGGCAGGGGGCCTATGGCTACACCTTC.

DNA of the CDR3: TGCGCCAGCAGCCAATCGACGGGTCGGGAGACCCAGTACTTC. It is translated as CASSQSTGRETQYF. The V gene is TRBV4-1, the J gene TRBJ2-5, with D uncertain. The germline gives CDR1 MGHRA, CDR2 YSYEKL. With 2 bases removed from V and 5 bases from J, the gap between germline ends came to 12 bases. The CDR3 sequence is 14 residues long.

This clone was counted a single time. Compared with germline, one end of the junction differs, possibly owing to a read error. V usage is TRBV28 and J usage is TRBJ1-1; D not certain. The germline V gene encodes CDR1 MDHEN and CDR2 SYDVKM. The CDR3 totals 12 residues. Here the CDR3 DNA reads TGTGCCAGCAGCTTATACTACAGTGAAGCTTTCTTT. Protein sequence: CASSLYYSEAFF.

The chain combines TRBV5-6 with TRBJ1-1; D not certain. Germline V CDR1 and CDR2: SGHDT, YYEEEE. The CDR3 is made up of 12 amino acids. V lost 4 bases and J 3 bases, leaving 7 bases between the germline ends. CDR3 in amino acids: CASSDTDTEAFF. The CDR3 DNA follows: TGTGCCAGCAGCGACACTGACACTGAAGCTTTCTTT.

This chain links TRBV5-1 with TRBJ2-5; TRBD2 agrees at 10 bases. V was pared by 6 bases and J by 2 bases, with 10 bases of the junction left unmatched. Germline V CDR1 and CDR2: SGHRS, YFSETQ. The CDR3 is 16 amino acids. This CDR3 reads CASKLSGLASQETQYF. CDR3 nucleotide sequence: TGCGCCAGCAAGCTTTCGGGACTAGCGTCTCAAGAGACCCAGTACTTC.

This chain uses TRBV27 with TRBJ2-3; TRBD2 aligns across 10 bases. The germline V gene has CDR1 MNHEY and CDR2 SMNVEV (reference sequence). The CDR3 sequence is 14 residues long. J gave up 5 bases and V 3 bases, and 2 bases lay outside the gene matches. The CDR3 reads CASSLGLARDTQYF. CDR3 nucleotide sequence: TGTGCCAGCAGTTTGGGACTAGCGAGAGATACGCAGTATTTT.

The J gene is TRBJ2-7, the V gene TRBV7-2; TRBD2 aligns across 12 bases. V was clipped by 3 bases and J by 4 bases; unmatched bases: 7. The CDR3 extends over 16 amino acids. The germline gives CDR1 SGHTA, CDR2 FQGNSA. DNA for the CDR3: TGTGCCAGCAGCTTTGGGCTAGCGGGAGGGGGTTACGAGCAGTACTTC. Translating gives CASSFGLAGGGYEQYF.

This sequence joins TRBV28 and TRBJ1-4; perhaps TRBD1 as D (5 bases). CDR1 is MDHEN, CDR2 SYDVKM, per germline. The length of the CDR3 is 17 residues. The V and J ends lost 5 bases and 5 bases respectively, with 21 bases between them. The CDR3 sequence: CASSPPAGAGRNEKLFF. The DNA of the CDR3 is TGTGCCAGCAGTCCCCCCGCCGGGGCAGGGAGGAATGAAAAACTGTTTTTT. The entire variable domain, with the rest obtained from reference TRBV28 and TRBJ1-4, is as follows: DVKVTQSSRYLVKRTGEKVFLECVQDMDHENMFWYRQDPGLGLRLIYFSYDVKMKEKGDIPEGYSVSREKKERFSLILESASTNQTSMYLCASSPPAGAGRNEKLFFGSGTQLSVL.